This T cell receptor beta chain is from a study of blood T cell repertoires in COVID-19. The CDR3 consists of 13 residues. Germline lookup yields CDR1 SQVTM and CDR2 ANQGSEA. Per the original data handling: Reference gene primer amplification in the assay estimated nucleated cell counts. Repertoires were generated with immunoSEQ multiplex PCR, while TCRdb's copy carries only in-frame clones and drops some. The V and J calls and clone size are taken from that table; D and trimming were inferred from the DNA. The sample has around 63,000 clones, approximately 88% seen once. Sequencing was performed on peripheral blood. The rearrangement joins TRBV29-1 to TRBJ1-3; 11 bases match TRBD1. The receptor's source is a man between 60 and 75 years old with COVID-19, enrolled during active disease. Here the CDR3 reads CTGQGAPGNTIYF. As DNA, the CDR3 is TGCACCGGACAGGGGGCCCCAGGAAACACCATATATTTT.